This record covers a single T cell receptor (beta chain). In this sample, this clone turned up a few times. Its antigen is not yet known. One base away there is no much larger clone; base qualities are not given. Participants were included only if at least one PBMC sample before ART initiation and at least two post-ART samples were available. Treatment was received in the United States of America by all participants with HIV. Before DNA extraction, cryopreserved samples of about 1-10 million PBMC were thawed and washed. At the time of the earliest PBMC sample, participants with HIV were aged between roughly 20 and 60 years. PBMC samples were contributed by each participant from 1-4 timepoints before ART initiation and 2-8 timepoints after ART initiation, with a median of 7 samples. Serial HIV viral load, CD4+ T-cell count, ART history and demographic data were obtained for every participant. Genomic DNA was extracted from unsorted PBMC with a Qiagen kit on a QIAcube, processed in batches of 12 samples.

The record originates from a study of long-term antiretroviral therapy in people with HIV (dated 2022 in TCRdb). The study in broad terms: The earliest samples were collected about a decade before the 2015 WHO recommendation for immediate ART, when ART was typically delayed until CD4 counts fell. This retrospective serial study examined whether starting ART and sustained HIV suppression were associated with changes in the composition and diversity of the TRB repertoire in peripheral blood. From some 30 adults with confirmed HIV infection, the cohort provided approximately 190 cryopreserved PBMC samples, gathered serially across a mean of around six years (range 1-12). Eleven of the 30 participants with HIV were female. Test extractions of a monoclonal T-cell line alongside a few dozen polyclonal samples showed no cross-contamination during QIAcube processing.

The immunoSEQ hsTCRB v3.0 assay was used at survey level resolution to sequence the TRB variable region. The targeted TRB sequencing depth was roughly 40,000-55,000 T-cell genomes per sample. TRB libraries were pooled and sequenced on an Illumina MiSeq using a v3 150-cycle kit. In the source study's methods: Repertoire analysis was performed in R inside a reproducible Nextflow workflow that covered QC, data transformation and analysis. Custom analyses were implemented in LymphoSeq2, an R package for AIRR-Seq data exploration. A handful of samples that yielded fewer than 5000 total TRB sequences were excluded, so that fewer than 200 HIV repertoires were analyzed. Among the approximately 180 retained HIV repertoires, 55 to 60 were collected before ART initiation and 120 to 140 were collected after ART initiation. Repertoires were downsampled to 5000 TRB nucleotide sequences, with summary statistics averaged over 100 downsampling iterations. TRB sequences were retained for analysis only if CDR3 regions of at least seven amino acids were present. A Shannon entropy-derived clonality score and the Gini coefficient were used to measure diversity. In repertoire networks, the top 5000 CDR3 amino acid sequences were linked whenever an edit distance of one separated two sequences. GLIPH2 predicted antigen specificity groups and MHC restriction for TRB CDR3 amino acid sequences. CDR3 amino acid sequences were matched against VDJdb and McPAS-TCR to flag known CMV, EBV, HIV or tissue antigen associations. Pre-ART, post-ART and control groups were compared with Wilcoxon signed-rank tests and Holm-Bonferroni correction. Not all clones reach the TCRdb copy of this immuneACCESS table, which keeps in-frame sequences only. Checked studies attribute under half of the gap to unresolved V genes and leave the rest unexplained. The V and J calls and clone size are taken from that table; D and trimming were inferred from the DNA. The sample data list 13,000 to 15,000 clones, and around 83% of these were observed just once. The ten biggest clones cover roughly 7.2% of the sample.

The CDR3, cysteine through phenylalanine, is 14 amino acids long. Kept here is only the CDR3 DNA, which spans 42 bases and is read in frame from base 1. Germline trimming: 6 bases from V, 4 bases from J; junction bases outside gene matches: 6. For CDR1 and CDR2, the germline V gene lists MDHEN and SYDVKM. Broad study findings and their caveats: Expanded TRB clones identified before ART initiation dominated the repertoire across all time points, though the dominance fluctuated and decreased in many PLHIV after ART. Because pre-ART samples had limited cell numbers, unsorted PBMC were profiled rather than sorted CD4+ and CD8+ T cells. Narrower CDR3 length ranges were observed in HIV repertoires than in controls, and an antigen-experienced repertoire with only a slight naive shift after ART was suggested by the network structure. Since PBMC availability was limited, sequencing covered only the TCR beta chain, with no alpha chain pairing. Starting ART was linked to a significant rise in TRB diversity, yet even after long-term ART the diversity remained significantly lower than in transplant donor controls. The samples span the years 2004 to 2017, and the ART regimens used at that time may not be as effective as current regimens. No data were available on ART adherence, viral resistance or therapy changes, limiting inferences about post-ART repertoire changes.

The source of this sequence is a man aged 30-40 years with HIV. Sample: unsorted PBMCs, taken 0.4 years after starting antiretroviral therapy. In this chain, TRBV28 is recombined with TRBJ1-5; 7 central bases correspond to TRBD1. The CDR3 loop reads CASSIGTANQPQHF. The nucleotide sequence reads TGTGCCAGCAGCATTGGGACAGCGAATCAGCCCCAGCATTTT.